The 9 T cell receptor beta chains below come from one sample, sequenced in a study of blood T cell repertoires in COVID-19. Clones were read by immunoSEQ multiplex PCR, and TCRdb kept only the in-frame ones, dropping some. The data hold approximately 350,000 clones, with roughly nine tenths observed a single time. Sequencing was performed on PBMCs or T cells enriched from blood (not recorded which). The receptors were sampled from a woman between 25 and 40 years old who had recovered from COVID-19.

This chain links TRBV29-1 with TRBJ2-1, with D possibly matching TRBD1 (6 bases). Between the trimmed V and J ends, which lost 7 bases and 4 bases, there was a span of 17 bases. Germline lookup yields CDR1 SQVTM and CDR2 ANQGSEA. This CDR3 has 14 residues. CDR3 nucleotide sequence: TGCAGCGCCGCCGGGACAAAGAAGTACAATGAGCAGTTCTTC. Translated, it gives CSAAGTKKYNEQFF.

The chain joins TRBV30 to TRBJ1-2, with 7 bases that match TRBD1. V shed 8 bases and J 8 bases; nucleotides not matched to a gene: 11. This CDR3 is built from 12 residues. Germline V CDR1 and CDR2: GTSNPN, SVGIG (reference sequence). In DNA, the CDR3 is TGTGCCGGCACGAGCCAGGGGGAGGGCTACACCTTC. Translation gives CAGTSQGEGYTF.

The chain employs TRBV21-1 and TRBJ2-7; TRBD1 is the table's D call and was not checked against the DNA. TRBV21-1 is a pseudogene locus. There are 18 residues in the CDR3. The DNA for the CDR3 is TGTGCCAGCAGCAAAAAGGTACGACTCAGGGGGCATCCCTACGAGCAGTACTTC. Amino acid sequence: CASSKKVRLRGHPYEQYF.

The rearrangement uses TRBV7-9 and TRBJ2-7; TRBD2 agrees at 11 bases. The CDR3 is 15 amino acids. V was clipped by 5 bases and J by 7 bases; unmatched bases: 10. From germline, CDR1 is SEHNR and CDR2 FQNEAQ (reference sequence). The CDR3 DNA reads as TGTGCCAGCAGCCCACTGGGTAGCGGGAGGGAAGAGCAGTACTTC. Its protein is CASSPLGSGREEQYF. Variable domain in full (rest from reference TRBV7-9 and TRBJ2-7): DTGVSQNPRHKITKRGQNVTFRCDPISEHNRLYWYRQTLGQGPEFLTYFQNEAQLEKSRLLSDRFSAERPKGSFSTLEIQRTEQGDSAMYLCASSPLGSGREEQYFGPGTRLTVT.

The count of this clone is one. The chain is built from TRBV6-4 and TRBJ2-7; TRBD1 aligns across 9 bases. The length of the CDR3 is 13 residues. V dropped 3 bases and J dropped 10; count of bases not matched to a gene: 7. Germline V gene data show CDR1 as MRHNA and CDR2 as SNTAGT. The DNA of the CDR3 is TGTGCCAGCAGTGATTACCGGGACAGGGAACAGTACTTC. Residues: CASSDYRDREQYF.

The chain joins TRBV27 to TRBJ1-2; 7 bases fit TRBD1. The CDR3 runs to 14 residues. With V trimmed by 3 bases and J by 3 bases, 4 bases remained unmatched. Germline-derived CDR1 and CDR2 are MNHEY and SMNVEV (reference sequence). Here the CDR3 reads CASSLVGGDYGYTF. CDR3 sequence (DNA): TGTGCCAGCAGTTTGGTAGGGGGCGACTATGGCTACACCTTC.

This chain links TRBV7-8 with TRBJ2-7, with 7 bases identical to TRBD1. Per germline, CDR1 SGHVS and CDR2 FQNEAQ. The CDR3 runs 14 residues. Trimming cost V 1 base and J 6 bases; bases outside gene matches: 6. This chain's CDR3 is CASSLVVTGFEQYF. DNA for the CDR3: TGTGCCAGCAGCTTAGTGGTGACAGGGTTCGAGCAGTACTTC.

This clone was counted a few times. The chain uses TRBV4-1 and TRBJ2-7; 8 bases fit TRBD2. CDR1 is MGHRA, CDR2 YSYEKL, per germline. CDR3 length: 15 amino acids. J was trimmed by 3 bases and V by 4 bases; bases with no gene match: 8. CDR3 in DNA: TGCGCCAGCAGCCGTCAGGGACTAGAGAGCTACGAGCAGTACTTC. As protein: CASSRQGLESYEQYF.

The chain is built from TRBV9 and TRBJ1-1; D is undetermined. Germline V gene lookup returns CDR1 SGDLS and CDR2 YYNGEE. V was shortened by 1 base and J by 1 base, with 8 bases between the two germline ends. CDR3 length: 14 amino acids. CDR3 loop: CASSVSSQNTEAFF. The DNA of the CDR3 is TGTGCCAGCAGCGTATCAAGCCAGAACACTGAAGCTTTCTTT.